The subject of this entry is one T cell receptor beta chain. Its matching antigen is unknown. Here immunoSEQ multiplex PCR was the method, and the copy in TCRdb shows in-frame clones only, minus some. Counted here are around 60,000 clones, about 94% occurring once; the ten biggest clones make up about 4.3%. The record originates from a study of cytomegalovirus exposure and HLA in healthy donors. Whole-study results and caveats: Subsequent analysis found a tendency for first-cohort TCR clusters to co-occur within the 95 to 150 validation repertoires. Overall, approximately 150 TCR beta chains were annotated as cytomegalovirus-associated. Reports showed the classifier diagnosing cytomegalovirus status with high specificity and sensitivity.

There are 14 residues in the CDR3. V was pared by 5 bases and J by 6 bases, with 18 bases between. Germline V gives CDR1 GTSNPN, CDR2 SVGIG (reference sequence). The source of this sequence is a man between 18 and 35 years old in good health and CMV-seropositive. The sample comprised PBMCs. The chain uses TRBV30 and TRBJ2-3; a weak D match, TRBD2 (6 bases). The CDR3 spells CAWGSGSLSDTQYF. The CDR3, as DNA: TGTGCCTGGGGGAGCGGGTCACTTTCGGATACGCAGTATTTT.